One and the same sample provided the 22 T cell receptor beta chains below, sequenced in a study of early T cells in non-severe SARS-CoV-2 infection. From the 5' RACE reads, TCRdb called clonotypes with MiXCR, one entry per CDR3 protein. Of about 57,000 distinct CDR3 sequences detected, over 10% appear once; the ten largest clones hold around 5.1%. Sequences were obtained from whole blood. The receptor source for this set is an adult who was a healthcare worker with PCR-confirmed SARS-CoV-2 infection or an uninfected control (not recorded which).

This clonotype showed up many times. The rearrangement uses TRBV4-3 and TRBJ1-5; possibly TRBD1 for D (5 bases). V dropped 4 bases and J dropped 3 bases, with 10 bases sitting between them. The germline gives CDR1 LGHNA, CDR2 YSLEER. The CDR3 has 14 residues. The CDR3 nucleotides are TGCGCCAGCAGCCCCGGGGCCTACAATCAGCCCCAGCATTTT. Amino acids: CASSPGAYNQPQHF.

This clonotype was detected many times. The chain uses TRBV7-9 and TRBJ1-6; D gene unclear. The CDR3 has 14 residues. In germline, CDR1 is SEHNR, CDR2 FQNEAQ (reference sequence). Trimming removed 5 bases at V and 7 bases at J, with 12 bases between. Here the CDR3 reads CASSPDMGNSPLHF. The DNA for the CDR3 is TGTGCCAGCAGCCCCGACATGGGAAATTCACCCCTCCACTTT.

This clonotype was seen ten or more times. This chain connects TRBV19 to TRBJ1-5, with D possibly being TRBD1 (6 bases). This CDR3 contains 13 residues. CDR1 is LNHDA, CDR2 SQIVND, per germline (reference sequence). V lost 5 bases to trimming and J lost 4 bases, with 9 bases between them. The CDR3 reads CASSSQGNQPQHF. CDR3 coding DNA: TGTGCCAGTAGTTCACAGGGAAATCAGCCCCAGCATTTT.

The table lists this clonotype with many counts. This rearrangement joins TRBV7-9 to TRBJ2-5; D perhaps matches TRBD2 (6 bases). CDR3 length equals 14 residues. The V end lost 4 bases, the J end lost 2 bases, and 11 bases lay between the germline ends. CDR1 is SEHNR and CDR2 is FQNEAQ in the germline V gene (reference sequence). The CDR3 nucleotides are TGTGCCAGCAGCTCGGGCGGGATTCAAGAGACCCAGTACTTC. Its translation: CASSSGGIQETQYF.

This clonotype was seen ten or more times. This chain connects TRBV19 to TRBJ2-1; D uncertain. Germline CDR1 reads LNHDA; CDR2 reads SQIVND (reference sequence). The CDR3 runs 16 residues. Trimming cost V 2 bases and J 0 bases, with 11 bases left between them. In DNA form, the CDR3 reads TGTGCCAGTAGTATAAACCCCAGAAGCTCCTACAATGAGCAGTTCTTC. Its protein product is CASSINPRSSYNEQFF.

This clonotype has a count of ten or more. The chain carries TRBV7-6 and TRBJ2-5, with D possibly matching TRBD1 (8 bases). Germline assignment: CDR1 SGHVS and CDR2 FNYEAQ. V dropped 3 bases and J dropped 4 bases, with 15 bases sitting between them. This CDR3 spans 15 amino acids. In DNA form, the CDR3 reads TGTGCCAGCAGCTTGAGACAGGGGAGGGGAGAGACCCAGTACTTC. This encodes CASSLRQGRGETQYF.

Regarding this clonotype: This may come from a read error, since a much larger clone is one base off. As DNA, the CDR3 is TGTGCCAGCACCCGGACAGGGGGCCGGGACACTGAAGCTTTCTTT. As protein: CASTRTGGRDTEAFF. The chain carries TRBV7-8 and TRBJ1-1; TRBD1 aligns across 11 bases. Germline assignment: CDR1 SGHVS and CDR2 FQNEAQ. This CDR3 spans 15 amino acids. Trimming took 7 bases from V and 3 from J; bases not matched to a gene: 7.

This clonotype has at least ten counts. The chain links TRBV5-1 to TRBJ1-1; D is possibly TRBD1 (5 bases). Trimming removed 4 bases from V and 6 bases from J, with 13 bases in between. The V gene's germline CDR1 is SGHRS and CDR2 YFSETQ. The CDR3 runs to 13 residues. CDR3 in amino acids: CASSLRGIPEAFF. Here the CDR3 DNA reads TGCGCCAGCAGCCTAAGGGGTATCCCTGAAGCTTTCTTT. Full variable domain (outside the CDR3, taken from reference TRBV5-1 and TRBJ1-1): KAGVTQTPRYLIKTRGQQVTLSCSPISGHRSVSWYQQTPGQGLQFLFEYFSETQRNKGNFPGRFSGRQFSNSRSEMNVSTLELGDSALYLCASSLRGIPEAFFGQGTRLTVV.

This clonotype was seen a handful of times. DNA for the CDR3: TGTGCCAGCAGTTCCGACATAATGAACACTGAAGCTTTCTTT. It yields the protein CASSSDIMNTEAFF. The rearrangement uses TRBV7-2 and TRBJ1-1, with D unclear. Trimming left V 6 bases short and J 0 bases short, with 11 bases between. The germline CDR1 and CDR2 sequences are SGHTA and FQGNSA. This CDR3 has 14 amino acids.

This clonotype was observed many times. The chain joins TRBV6-1 to TRBJ2-3; D perhaps matches TRBD1 (6 bases). The CDR3 totals 16 residues. The germline gives CDR1 MNHNS, CDR2 SASEGT. The ends were cut back, 6 bases at V and 2 bases at J, with 18 bases in the middle. The CDR3 bases are TGTGCCAGCAGCGAGAACAGGGTTAGTTCCACAGATACGCAGTATTTT. Translated: CASSENRVSSTDTQYF.

This clonotype was seen at least ten times. This chain links TRBV20-1 with TRBJ2-7; no firm D call. Per the germline V gene, CDR1 is DFQATT and CDR2 is SNEGSKA (reference sequence). The CDR3 sequence is 14 residues long. Trimming pared 0 bases from V and 3 bases from J, leaving 12 bases between. CDR3 sequence (DNA): TGCAGTGCTAGAGAGGCAGGTGGAGTCTACGAGCAGTACTTC. Its translation is CSAREAGGVYEQYF.

This clonotype has at least ten counts. The chain is built from TRBV5-4 and TRBJ1-1, with D uncertain. This CDR3 has 13 residues. In germline, CDR1 is SGHNT, CDR2 YYREEE (reference sequence). V was clipped by 2 bases and J by 7 bases, with 12 bases between them. The CDR3 DNA reads TGTGCCAGCAGCTTCTATGGGTTTAGTGAAGCTTTCTTT. This translates into CASSFYGFSEAFF.

Only a few counts were recorded for this clonotype. The chain is built from TRBV29-1 and TRBJ2-2, with a tentative D call TRBD1 (5 bases). V was cut by 6 bases and J by 0 bases, with 11 bases left in between. Germline V CDR1 and CDR2: SQVTM, ANQGSEA. This CDR3 comprises 14 residues. The CDR3 region has the DNA TGCAGCGTCCGCAGGGATTCGAACACCGGGGAGCTGTTTTTT. This encodes CSVRRDSNTGELFF.

Regarding this clonotype: Since a much larger clone is just one base distant, this may be a read error. This rearrangement joins TRBV20-1 to TRBJ1-5; no firm D call. In germline, CDR1 is DFQATT, CDR2 SNEGSKA (reference sequence). The CDR3 totals 11 residues. CDR3 amino acids: CSVRDSTSQHF. Written as DNA, the CDR3 is TGCAGTGTTAGAGATTCGACATCCCAGCATTTT.

This clonotype was counted many times. V and J are TRBV11-2 and TRBJ1-1, with a weak D call TRBD1 (5 bases). CDR1 and CDR2 (germline): SGHAT, FQNNGV. This CDR3 is built from 14 residues. V gave up 2 bases and J gave up 4 bases, with 11 bases separating them. As DNA, the CDR3 is TGTGCCAGCAGCTTAAACCGGGGGAGCACTGAAGCTTTCTTT. This gives the protein CASSLNRGSTEAFF.

This clonotype turned up a few times. V and J are TRBV12-3 or TRBV12-4 and TRBJ1-2, with D perhaps TRBD1 (5 bases). There are 11 residues in the CDR3. The V gene lost 7 bases and the J gene lost 6 bases, with 9 bases spanning the gap. CDR3 nucleotide sequence: TGTGCCAGCACTTCGGGGGATGGCTACACCTTC. Translating it yields CASTSGDGYTF.

This clonotype was seen ten or more times. The rearrangement uses TRBV5-1 and TRBJ1-1; possibly TRBD1 for D (6 bases). The CDR3 is 16 residues long. Trimming cost V 2 bases and J 0 bases, with 14 bases left between them. CDR1 and CDR2 from the germline V gene are SGHRS and YFSETQ. The CDR3 coding sequence is TGCGCCAGCAGCTTTGGGGCAGGGGAAGTGAACACTGAAGCTTTCTTT. The encoded protein is CASSFGAGEVNTEAFF.

This clonotype was recorded many times. The V and J genes are TRBV29-1 and TRBJ2-5, with no clear D. The CDR3 covers 15 residues. With 1 base removed from V and 5 bases from J, the gap between germline ends came to 17 bases. Per the germline V gene, CDR1 is SQVTM and CDR2 is ANQGSEA. CDR3: CSVEGGTPAKETQYF. The CDR3, as DNA: TGCAGCGTTGAAGGCGGTACGCCAGCTAAGGAGACCCAGTACTTC.

This clonotype was observed a handful of times. The J gene is TRBJ2-6, the V gene TRBV2; 12 bases map to TRBD2. This CDR3 is built from 18 residues. Germline V CDR1 and CDR2: SNHLY, FYNNEI. Unmatched junction bases numbered 10, after V lost 6 bases and J lost 4 bases. Here the CDR3 DNA reads TGTGCCAGCAGAGGGCCTAGCGGGGGGGATCCCGGGGCCAACGTCCTGACTTTC. The encoded protein is CASRGPSGGDPGANVLTF.

This clonotype was detected many times. The rearrangement uses TRBV29-1 and TRBJ2-3, with 7 bases aligning to TRBD1. Germline CDR1 SQVTM, CDR2 ANQGSEA. The ends lost 3 bases at V and 2 bases at J; junction bases unmatched: 8. CDR3 length equals 15 residues. The CDR3 reads CSVDGRGQHTDTQYF. The CDR3, as DNA: TGCAGCGTTGACGGTAGGGGACAGCACACAGATACGCAGTATTTT.

This clonotype has only a few counts. The chain joins TRBV29-1 to TRBJ2-7; maybe TRBD1 (6 bases). The CDR3 spans 12 residues. With 4 bases removed from V and 1 base from J, the gap between germline ends came to 8 bases. Germline assignment: CDR1 SQVTM and CDR2 ANQGSEA. CDR3 nucleotide sequence: TGCAGCGTTGGAGGGGGATCCTACGAGCAGTACTTC. Translated, it gives CSVGGGSYEQYF.

This clonotype occurred many times. The rearrangement uses TRBV6-6 and TRBJ2-1; the match to TRBD2 covers 13 bases. Germline V lookup: CDR1 MNHNY, CDR2 SVGAGI (reference sequence). Germline trimming cut 6 bases from V and 7 bases from J; bases unmatched to any gene: 6. CDR3 length equals 15 residues. The DNA of the CDR3 is TGTGCCAGCAGCCTACTAGCGGGGGGGCCTAATGAGCAGTTCTTC. This sequence encodes CASSLLAGGPNEQFF.